This TCR beta chain came from a study of metastatic and nonmetastatic thyroid tumors. Study observations and caveats: In both blood and tumor samples, TCR beta diversity was reported significantly higher for malignant than benign nodules.

In the original processing: It was from CDR3 differences across clinicopathological groups that a distant-metastasis classifier for papillary thyroid cancer was built. TCRdb reprocessed the PCR reads via MiXCR. For this entry, the V and J calls and clone size follow TCRdb and not the study's own pipeline. Of some 12,000 clones detected, 30% to 35% appear once; the ten largest clones hold less than 15%. This CDR3 spans 14 amino acids. The V and J ends lost 10 bases and 0 bases, in that order; junction bases with no gene match: 8. Germline CDR1 is MDHEN and CDR2 is SYDVKM. A word on this clone: The antigen is not known.

Thyroid surgery was preceded by no treatment in any patient. The TCR comes from a female donor with papillary thyroid cancer or a benign thyroid nodule (not recorded which). Some clones in this sample may be carry-over from other donors' samples. Sequencing was performed on tumor tissue. The V gene is TRBV28, the J gene TRBJ2-7; 8 nucleotides agree with TRBD2. The CDR3, as DNA: TGTGCCACCTCGGGCGGGAGGAGCTCCTACGAGCAGTACTTC. Its protein is CATSGGRSSYEQYF. Using reference TRBV28 and TRBJ2-7 for the parts outside the CDR3, the full variable domain is DVKVTQSSRYLVKRTGEKVFLECVQDMDHENMFWYRQDPGLGLRLIYFSYDVKMKEKGDIPEGYSVSREKKERFSLILESASTNQTSMYLCATSGGRSSYEQYFGPGTRLTVT.